The 26 T cell receptor beta chains below were found in one sample sequenced in a study of cytomegalovirus exposure and HLA in healthy donors. PCR was performed using 60 Vbeta and 13 Jbeta primers. Libraries were prepared by immunoSEQ multiplex PCR; TCRdb keeps only in-frame clonotypes and omits some of them. This sample yields some 130,000 clones, of which 80% are seen a single time; 2.2% belongs to the top ten. The material sequenced was PBMCs. All receptors come from a man aged 25-45 years in good health and CMV-seronegative.

This clone has just a few counts. The J gene is TRBJ1-2, the V gene TRBV10-3; D might be TRBD1 (5 bases). Per germline, CDR1 ENHRY and CDR2 SYGVKD. The V and J ends lost 4 bases and 3 bases respectively, with 12 bases between them. CDR3 size: 14 residues. The CDR3 nucleotides read TGTGCCATCAGTGGGGGCAGCATTTACTATGGCTACACCTTC. It specifies CAISGGSIYYGYTF.

The V call is TRBV2, the J call TRBJ2-3; a weak D match, TRBD2 (6 bases). The germline V and J ends were trimmed by 7 bases and 0 bases, with 11 bases remaining between them. The germline gives CDR1 SNHLY, CDR2 FYNNEI. This CDR3 spans 14 amino acids. The CDR3 DNA follows: TGTGCCAGCAACCAACTAGCTAGCACAGATACGCAGTATTTT. Its translation: CASNQLASTDTQYF.

This chain connects TRBV28 to TRBJ2-7; 8 bases agree with TRBD1. The CDR3 consists of 21 residues. Per the germline V gene, CDR1 is MDHEN and CDR2 is SYDVKM. Unmatched junction bases numbered 22, after V lost 3 bases and J lost 0 bases. CDR3 sequence reads: CASSFRVAGRGLYPSSYEQYF. In nucleotides, the CDR3 is TGTGCCAGCAGTTTTAGAGTGGCCGGCAGGGGGCTCTACCCGAGCTCCTACGAGCAGTACTTC. The full variable domain, with the rest looked up from reference TRBV28 and TRBJ2-7, is DVKVTQSSRYLVKRTGEKVFLECVQDMDHENMFWYRQDPGLGLRLIYFSYDVKMKEKGDIPEGYSVSREKKERFSLILESASTNQTSMYLCASSFRVAGRGLYPSSYEQYFGPGTRLTVT.

Comment on this clone: Other DNA sequences of this sample code for an identical CDR3. The chain couples TRBV5-1 to TRBJ2-5; 9 bases are a match to TRBD1. V dropped 0 bases and J dropped 2; count of bases not matched to a gene: 2. The CDR3 loop spans 15 amino acids. Per the germline V gene, CDR1 is SGHRS and CDR2 is YFSETQ. The CDR3 loop reads CASSLGDRGQETQYF. The CDR3 DNA reads TGCGCCAGCAGCTTGGGAGACAGGGGGCAAGAGACCCAGTACTTC.

The chain is built from TRBV29-1 and TRBJ1-1, with a weak D call TRBD1 (5 bases). Germline V gene lookup returns CDR1 SQVTM and CDR2 ANQGSEA. Trimming shortened V by 2 bases and J by 4 bases, and 14 bases separated the two germline ends. The CDR3 is 14 amino acids. In DNA, the CDR3 is TGCAGCGTTGAAACATGGCAGGGTAGCACTGAAGCTTTCTTT. Translation gives CSVETWQGSTEAFF.

This clone was seen just once. The rearrangement uses TRBV28 and TRBJ1-6; a weak D match, TRBD1 (6 bases). Germline loops: CDR1 MDHEN, CDR2 SYDVKM. This CDR3 contains 15 residues. V was clipped by 4 bases and J by 10 bases, with 17 bases between them. CDR3 sequence reads: CASSSGAGRGSPLHF. CDR3 in DNA: TGTGCCAGCAGTTCAGGGGCTGGCCGGGGATCACCCCTCCACTTT.

The table lists this clone with a count of one. The chain carries TRBV7-2 and TRBJ1-2; perhaps TRBD1 as D (6 bases). Trimming shortened V by 5 bases and J by 4 bases, and 17 bases separated the two germline ends. The CDR3 is 15 amino acids. Germline loops: CDR1 SGHTA, CDR2 FQGNSA. CDR3 sequence: CASSPEGQRGYGYTF. DNA for the CDR3: TGTGCCAGCAGCCCCGAAGGACAGCGGGGCTATGGCTACACCTTC.

The genes are TRBV28 and TRBJ1-2; 7 bases match TRBD1. With 5 bases clipped from V and 8 bases from J, the junction kept 23 bases outside the gene matches. Germline V CDR1 and CDR2: MDHEN, SYDVKM. CDR3 length equals 18 residues. The CDR3 sequence: CASSPPENSRGRRYGYTF. The CDR3 DNA follows: TGTGCCAGCAGTCCTCCAGAAAATTCGAGGGGGCGTCGCTACGGCTACACCTTC.

This rearrangement joins TRBV6-1 to TRBJ2-7, with D unresolved. This CDR3 spans 14 amino acids. V was cut by 5 bases and J by 2 bases, with 13 bases left in between. The germline V gene has CDR1 MNHNS and CDR2 SASEGT. As DNA, the CDR3 is TGTGCCAGCAGTCGAAACACACAACCCTACGAGCAGTACTTC. It specifies CASSRNTQPYEQYF.

This clone has only one observation. This rearrangement joins TRBV28 to TRBJ2-5; 10 bases line up with TRBD2. The germline CDR1 and CDR2 sequences are MDHEN and SYDVKM. Trimming took 6 bases from V and 2 from J; bases not matched to a gene: 9. The CDR3 is 16 amino acids. The CDR3 bases are TGTGCCAGCAGGACGCCGGGACTAGCGAGACAAGAGACCCAGTACTTC. Amino acids: CASRTPGLARQETQYF.

This clone was seen just once. For the CDR3, the DNA is TGCGCCAGCAGCTCACAGGGGGCGAGCACCGGGGAGCTGTTTTTT. Translation: CASSSQGASTGELFF. The chain has TRBV4-1 and TRBJ2-2; 9 bases line up with TRBD1. This CDR3 spans 15 amino acids. Germline lookup yields CDR1 MGHRA and CDR2 YSYEKL. Losses at the gene ends were 5 bases for V and 4 bases for J; bases not matched to a gene: 5.

The chain recombines TRBV2 with TRBJ2-4; 12 bases line up with TRBD2. This CDR3 has 18 residues. V trimming: 4 bases; J trimming: 8 bases; junction bases outside the gene matches: 15. Per germline, CDR1 SNHLY and CDR2 FYNNEI. CDR3 nucleotides: TGTGCCAGCAGTGGAGCCAGAGAGACTAGCGGGAGTTTTGACATTCAGTACTTC. Translation: CASSGARETSGSFDIQYF. The full variable domain, rest sourced from reference TRBV2 and TRBJ2-4, is EPEVTQTPSHQVTQMGQEVILRCVPISNHLYFYWYRQILGQKVEFLVSFYNNEISEKSEIFDDQFSVERPDGSNFTLKIRSTKLEDSAMYFCASSGARETSGSFDIQYFGAGTRLSVL.

The CDR3 is CASSRAGGVKGYTF. For the CDR3, the DNA is TGTGCCAGTAGTCGGGCAGGGGGCGTGAAAGGCTACACCTTC. The V and J genes are TRBV19 and TRBJ1-2; TRBD1 agrees at 8 bases. V lost 5 bases and J lost 8; bases outside the gene matches: 10. The CDR3 is made up of 14 amino acids. Germline values: CDR1 LNHDA, CDR2 SQIVND (reference sequence).

V gene TRBV28 combines with J gene TRBJ2-3, with 15 nucleotides matching TRBD2. Germline CDR1 reads MDHEN; CDR2 reads SYDVKM. The CDR3 is 17 amino acids. J gave up 2 bases and V 8 bases, and 8 bases lay outside the gene matches. CDR3 protein: CASGGLAGGRYTDTQYF. The DNA of the CDR3 is TGTGCCAGCGGCGGACTAGCGGGAGGGCGCTACACAGATACGCAGTATTTT. The whole variable domain, filled in from reference TRBV28 and TRBJ2-3, reads DVKVTQSSRYLVKRTGEKVFLECVQDMDHENMFWYRQDPGLGLRLIYFSYDVKMKEKGDIPEGYSVSREKKERFSLILESASTNQTSMYLCASGGLAGGRYTDTQYFGPGTRLTVL.

Points on this clone: The junction does not match germline at one end; this may be a read error. The chain combines TRBV7-7 with TRBJ2-1; weak D call: TRBD2 (6 bases). This CDR3 spans 13 amino acids. The germline V gene has CDR1 SSHAT and CDR2 FNYEAQ (reference sequence). The CDR3 coding sequence is TGTGCTAGCAGCCACGGAGGGTTTGGGGAGCAGTTCTTC. Protein product: CASSHGGFGEQFF. The variable domain in full, with the rest retrieved from reference TRBV7-7 and TRBJ2-1, is GAGVSQSPRYKVTKRGQDVTLRCDPISSHATLYWYQQALGQGPEFLTYFNYEAQPDKSGLPSDRFSAERPEGSISTLTIQRTEQRDSAMYRCASSHGGFGEQFFGPGTRLTVL.

As for this clone: One end of the junction varies from germline; a read error may be responsible. The chain links TRBV11-2 to TRBJ2-6; a weak D match, TRBD1 (6 bases). This CDR3 region has 13 residues. The germline CDR1 and CDR2 sequences are SGHAT and FQNNGV. The CDR3 DNA is TGTGCCAGCAGCTTAGATCTCAGGACAGCCCCTCGATTC. Its protein is CASSLDLRTAPRF.

The chain uses TRBV10-1 and TRBJ2-3, with D tentatively TRBD1 (6 bases). Trimming removed 6 bases from V and 6 bases from J, with 13 bases in between. The CDR3 loop spans 13 amino acids. The germline V gene has CDR1 WNHNN and CDR2 SYGVQD (reference sequence). The CDR3 DNA is TGCGCCAGCAGCCCGTCAGGACAGGATACGCAGTATTTT. Translating gives CASSPSGQDTQYF.

This chain links TRBV28 with TRBJ1-1; 11 nucleotides line up with TRBD1. V lost 3 bases, J lost 3 bases, and 0 bases stayed unmatched. In germline, CDR1 is MDHEN, CDR2 SYDVKM. This CDR3 has 14 amino acids. The CDR3 loop is CASSLGQGDTEAFF. In DNA form, the CDR3 reads TGTGCCAGCAGTTTGGGACAGGGGGACACTGAAGCTTTCTTT.

The rearrangement joins TRBV7-2 to TRBJ2-1; 8 bases fit TRBD2. The V segment lost 5 bases and the J segment 8 bases; nucleotides outside the gene matches: 11. The CDR3 has 15 residues. Germline V CDR1 and CDR2: SGHTA, FQGNSA. For the CDR3, the DNA is TGTGCCAGCAGCCCCGGGGGACTAGTTAACGATGAGCAGTTCTTC. Protein product: CASSPGGLVNDEQFF.

V and J are TRBV2 and TRBJ1-5; D may be TRBD1 (5 bases). This CDR3 is built from 14 residues. Germline CDR1 and CDR2: SNHLY and FYNNEI. Trimming cost V 2 bases and J 5 bases, with 10 bases left between them. CDR3 DNA: TGTGCCAGCAGTGAAACCAGGGTAGATCAGCCCCAGCATTTT. Protein product: CASSETRVDQPQHF.

The chain links TRBV14 to TRBJ2-1; D perhaps matches TRBD2 (6 bases). V shed 0 bases and J shed 0 bases, with 9 bases lying between them. The CDR3 is made up of 16 amino acids. The germline gives CDR1 SGHDN, CDR2 FVKESK. The CDR3 is CASSQDGGVSYNEQFF. In DNA, the CDR3 is TGTGCCAGCAGCCAAGACGGGGGAGTCTCCTACAATGAGCAGTTCTTC.

The rearrangement joins TRBV11-1 to TRBJ1-5, with TRBD1 identical over 8 bases. The CDR3 totals 13 residues. V lost 5 bases, J lost 6 bases, and 3 bases stayed unmatched. Germline V gives CDR1 SGHAT, CDR2 FQDESV (reference sequence). The CDR3 reads CASSTDRGQPQHF. DNA for the CDR3: TGTGCCAGCAGCACAGACAGGGGTCAGCCCCAGCATTTT.

The CDR3 nucleotides read TGTGCCAGCAGCTGGGCAGGGACTCCCTACGAGCAGTACTTC. As protein: CASSWAGTPYEQYF. V is TRBV5-4 and J is TRBJ2-7, with D perhaps TRBD2 (6 bases). CDR1 and CDR2 from the germline V gene are SGHNT and YYREEE (reference sequence). CDR3 length equals 14 residues. V shed 3 bases and J shed 2 bases, with 12 bases lying between them. Full variable domain (rest looked up from reference TRBV5-4 and TRBJ2-7): ETGVTQSPTHLIKTRGQQVTLRCSSQSGHNTVSWYQQALGQGPQFIFQYYREEENGRGNFPPRFSGLQFPNYSSELNVNALELDDSALYLCASSWAGTPYEQYFGPGTRLTVT.

The chain carries TRBV7-9 and TRBJ2-4; 8 bases fit TRBD1. Trimming at V came to 5 bases and at J to 7 bases, leaving 10 bases not matched to a gene. Germline CDR1 SEHNR, CDR2 FQNEAQ (reference sequence). The CDR3 consists of 15 residues. CDR3 region: CASSQTGVRANIQYF. CDR3 bases: TGTGCCAGCAGCCAGACAGGGGTCAGGGCGAACATTCAGTACTTC.

This sequence joins TRBV19 and TRBJ1-5; D uncertain. This CDR3 comprises 14 residues. Germline lookup yields CDR1 LNHDA and CDR2 SQIVND (reference sequence). Trimming pared 3 bases from V and 5 bases from J, leaving 11 bases between. CDR3 sequence: CASSMGWRDQPQHF. CDR3 in DNA: TGTGCCAGTAGTATGGGGTGGAGGGATCAGCCCCAGCATTTT.

The rearrangement links TRBV10-3 to TRBJ2-7; TRBD2 agrees at 9 bases. V shed 0 bases, J shed 0 bases, and the junction held 9 bases outside the gene matches. The CDR3 contains 18 residues. The germline CDR1 and CDR2 sequences are ENHRY and SYGVKD. In DNA, the CDR3 is TGTGCCATCAGTGAGTCGAACAGCAAGCGGGGGGCCTCCTACGAGCAGTACTTC. Translation gives CAISESNSKRGASYEQYF.